These T cell receptor beta chains were read from a single sample in a study of T cells after yellow fever vaccination. TCRdb re-called the 5' RACE reads through MiXCR, storing one row per CDR3 protein. The table includes about 220,000 distinct CDR3 sequences, 3% to 4% detected once. The sequences come from CD4+ T cells sorted from PBMCs, collected 10 days after the yellow fever booster vaccination. The receptor source for this set is a man aged 18 to 30 who received the YFV17D yellow fever vaccine. The CDR3 runs from the conserved cysteine through the conserved F or W. The order of the fields is D gene, V gene, J gene, CDR3 protein. A D gene is named only where the DNA matches it firmly.

d_call: NA; v_call: TRBV20-1; j_call: TRBJ2-1; cdr3_aa: CSARYYLSSYNEQFF
d_call: TRBD1; v_call: TRBV5-6; j_call: TRBJ1-2; cdr3_aa: CASSPLTGGFGYTF
d_call: NA; v_call: TRBV4-2; j_call: TRBJ2-3; cdr3_aa: CASSQDRPGGTDTQYF
d_call: TRBD2; v_call: TRBV5-1; j_call: TRBJ2-2; cdr3_aa: CASSYGLAGELFF
d_call: NA; v_call: TRBV18; j_call: TRBJ1-1; cdr3_aa: CASSREQVSTEAFF
d_call: TRBD2; v_call: TRBV6-1; j_call: TRBJ2-3; cdr3_aa: CASSEYSGGPAGTDTQYF
d_call: TRBD2; v_call: TRBV6-2/TRBV6-3; j_call: TRBJ2-1; cdr3_aa: CASSGRYGTSFNEQFF
d_call: NA; v_call: TRBV20-1; j_call: TRBJ1-3; cdr3_aa: CSARRGGGNTIYF
d_call: NA; v_call: TRBV14; j_call: TRBJ2-3; cdr3_aa: CASSSYTLLRDSLPTDTQYF
d_call: NA; v_call: TRBV7-2; j_call: TRBJ2-1; cdr3_aa: CASSQSRDGEQFF
d_call: NA; v_call: TRBV12-3/TRBV12-4; j_call: TRBJ1-6; cdr3_aa: CASRDDSFGSPLHF
d_call: NA; v_call: TRBV27; j_call: TRBJ2-1; cdr3_aa: CASRQSSYNEQFF
d_call: NA; v_call: TRBV24-1; j_call: TRBJ2-1; cdr3_aa: CATSGWTINEQFF
d_call: NA; v_call: TRBV6-2/TRBV6-3; j_call: TRBJ2-3; cdr3_aa: CASSYGRHTDTQYF
d_call: TRBD1; v_call: TRBV4-3; j_call: TRBJ1-1; cdr3_aa: CASSQELRDRAAFF
d_call: NA; v_call: TRBV11-2; j_call: TRBJ2-5; cdr3_aa: CASRALTGGDLGTQYF
d_call: NA; v_call: TRBV30; j_call: TRBJ2-3; cdr3_aa: CAWKWTGTDTQYF
d_call: NA; v_call: TRBV29-1; j_call: TRBJ1-1; cdr3_aa: CSVAAGWGMNTEAFF